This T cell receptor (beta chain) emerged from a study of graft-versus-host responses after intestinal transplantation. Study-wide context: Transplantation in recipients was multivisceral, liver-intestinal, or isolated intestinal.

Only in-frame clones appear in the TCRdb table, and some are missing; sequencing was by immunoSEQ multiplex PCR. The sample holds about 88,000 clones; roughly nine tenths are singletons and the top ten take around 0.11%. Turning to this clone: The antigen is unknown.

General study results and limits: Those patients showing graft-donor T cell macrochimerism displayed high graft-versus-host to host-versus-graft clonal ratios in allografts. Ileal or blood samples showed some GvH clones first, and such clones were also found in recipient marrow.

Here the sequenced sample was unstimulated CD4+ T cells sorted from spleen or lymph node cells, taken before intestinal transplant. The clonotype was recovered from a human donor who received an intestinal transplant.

CDR3 nucleotides: TGTGCCAGCAGCGGAACAGGGGGAGACAATGAGCAGTTCTTC. Its translation: CASSGTGGDNEQFF. The genes are TRBV13 and TRBJ2-1; TRBD1 aligns across 8 bases. Germline CDR1 is PRHDT and CDR2 is FYEKMQ (reference sequence). Trimming cost V 5 bases and J 5 bases; bases outside gene matches: 5. This CDR3 has 14 residues.